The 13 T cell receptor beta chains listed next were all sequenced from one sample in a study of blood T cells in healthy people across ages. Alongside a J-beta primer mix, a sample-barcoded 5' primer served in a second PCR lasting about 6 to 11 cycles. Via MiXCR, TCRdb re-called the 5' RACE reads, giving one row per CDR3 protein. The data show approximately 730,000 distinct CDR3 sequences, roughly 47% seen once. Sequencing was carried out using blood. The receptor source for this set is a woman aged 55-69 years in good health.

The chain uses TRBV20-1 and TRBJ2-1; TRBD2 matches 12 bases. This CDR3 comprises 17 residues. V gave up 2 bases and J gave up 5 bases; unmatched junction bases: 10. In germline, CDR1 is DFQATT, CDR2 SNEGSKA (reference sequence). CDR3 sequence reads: CSARSVTSGSRDNEQFF. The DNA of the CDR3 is TGCAGTGCTAGATCGGTGACTAGCGGGAGTAGAGACAATGAGCAGTTCTTC.

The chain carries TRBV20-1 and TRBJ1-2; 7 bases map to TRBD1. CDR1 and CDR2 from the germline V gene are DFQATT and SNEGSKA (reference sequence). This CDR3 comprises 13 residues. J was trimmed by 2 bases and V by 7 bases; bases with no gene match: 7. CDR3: CSGGDSRNYGYTF. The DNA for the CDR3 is TGCAGTGGCGGGGACAGCAGAAACTATGGCTACACCTTC.

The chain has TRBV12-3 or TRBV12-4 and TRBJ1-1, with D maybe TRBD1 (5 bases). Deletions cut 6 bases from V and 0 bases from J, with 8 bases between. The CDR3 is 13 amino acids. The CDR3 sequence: CASRGPVNTEAFF. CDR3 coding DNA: TGTGCCAGCAGGGGACCGGTGAACACTGAAGCTTTCTTT.

In nucleotides, the CDR3 is TGCAGTGCTAAGGTAGCTGAGAAGGGTGAGCAGTTCTTC. Protein sequence: CSAKVAEKGEQFF. This chain connects TRBV20-1 to TRBJ2-1; unclear D gene. The CDR3 spans 13 residues. The germline V gene has CDR1 DFQATT and CDR2 SNEGSKA (reference sequence). V lost 4 bases and J lost 9, with 16 bases in between.

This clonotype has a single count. CDR3 bases: TGTGCCAGCAGTGAAGGCCGACTTGGTGCTGGTTCACCCCTCCACTTT. Protein sequence: CASSEGRLGAGSPLHF. The V and J genes are TRBV2 and TRBJ1-6; D gene ambiguous. Per the germline V gene, CDR1 is SNHLY and CDR2 is FYNNEI. The length of the CDR3 is 16 residues. Trimming removed 1 base at V and 9 bases at J, with 16 bases between.

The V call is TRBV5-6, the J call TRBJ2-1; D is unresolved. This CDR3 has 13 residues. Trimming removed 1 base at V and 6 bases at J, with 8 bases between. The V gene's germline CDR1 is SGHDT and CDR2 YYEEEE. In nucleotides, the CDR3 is TGTGCCAGCAGCTTGCAGAACTCCAATGAGCAGTTCTTC. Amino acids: CASSLQNSNEQFF. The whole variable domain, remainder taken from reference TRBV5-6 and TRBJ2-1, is DAGVTQSPTHLIKTRGQQVTLRCSPKSGHDTVSWYQQALGQGPQFIFQYYEEEERQRGNFPDRFSGHQFPNYSSELNVNALLLGDSALYLCASSLQNSNEQFFGPGTRLTVL.

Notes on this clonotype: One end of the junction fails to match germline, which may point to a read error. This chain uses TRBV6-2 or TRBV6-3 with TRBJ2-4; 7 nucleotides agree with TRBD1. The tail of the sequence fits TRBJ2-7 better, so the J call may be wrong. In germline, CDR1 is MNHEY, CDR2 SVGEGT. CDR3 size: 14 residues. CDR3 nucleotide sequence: TGTGCCGGCAGTCCCGGGACAGACGACTACGAGCAGTACTTC. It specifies CAGSPGTDDYEQYF.

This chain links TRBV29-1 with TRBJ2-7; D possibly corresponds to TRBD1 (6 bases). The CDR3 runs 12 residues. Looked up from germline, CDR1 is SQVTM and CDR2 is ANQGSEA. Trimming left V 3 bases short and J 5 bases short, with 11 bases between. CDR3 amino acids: CSVEAPGDEQYF. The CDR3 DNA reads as TGCAGCGTTGAGGCCCCAGGGGACGAGCAGTACTTC.

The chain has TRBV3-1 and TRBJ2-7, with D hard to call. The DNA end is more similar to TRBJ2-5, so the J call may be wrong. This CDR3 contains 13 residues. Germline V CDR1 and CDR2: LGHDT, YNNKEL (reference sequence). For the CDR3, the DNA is TGTGCCAGCAGCCAACTTCGGCGGGAGACCCAGTACTTC. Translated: CASSQLRRETQYF.

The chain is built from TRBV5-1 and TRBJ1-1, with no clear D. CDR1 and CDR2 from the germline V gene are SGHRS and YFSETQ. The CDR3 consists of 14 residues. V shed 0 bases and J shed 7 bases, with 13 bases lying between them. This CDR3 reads CASSLGMRMHEAFF. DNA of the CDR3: TGCGCCAGCAGCTTGGGGATGCGAATGCATGAAGCTTTCTTT. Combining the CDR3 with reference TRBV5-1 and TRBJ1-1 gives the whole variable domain KAGVTQTPRYLIKTRGQQVTLSCSPISGHRSVSWYQQTPGQGLQFLFEYFSETQRNKGNFPGRFSGRQFSNSRSEMNVSTLELGDSALYLCASSLGMRMHEAFFGQGTRLTVV.

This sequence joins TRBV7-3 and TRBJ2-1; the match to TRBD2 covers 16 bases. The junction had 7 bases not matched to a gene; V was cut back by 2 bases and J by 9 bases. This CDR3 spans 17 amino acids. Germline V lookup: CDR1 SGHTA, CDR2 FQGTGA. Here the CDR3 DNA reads TGTGCCAGCAGCTTAGGGACTAGCGGGGGGGCCAATCCTGAGCAGTTCTTC. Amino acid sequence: CASSLGTSGGANPEQFF.

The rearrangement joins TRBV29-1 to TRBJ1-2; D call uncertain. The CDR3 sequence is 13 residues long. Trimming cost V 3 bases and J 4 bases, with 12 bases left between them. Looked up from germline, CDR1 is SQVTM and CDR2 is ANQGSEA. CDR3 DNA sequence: TGCAGCGTTGAGGGCTGGGTAGGCTATGGCTACACCTTC. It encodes CSVEGWVGYGYTF.

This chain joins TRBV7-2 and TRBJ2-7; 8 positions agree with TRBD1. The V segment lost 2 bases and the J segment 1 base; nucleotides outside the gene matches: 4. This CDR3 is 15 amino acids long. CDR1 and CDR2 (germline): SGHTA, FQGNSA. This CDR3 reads CASSLRDRSSYEQYF. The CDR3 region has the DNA TGTGCCAGCAGCTTAAGGGACAGGAGTTCCTACGAGCAGTACTTC.